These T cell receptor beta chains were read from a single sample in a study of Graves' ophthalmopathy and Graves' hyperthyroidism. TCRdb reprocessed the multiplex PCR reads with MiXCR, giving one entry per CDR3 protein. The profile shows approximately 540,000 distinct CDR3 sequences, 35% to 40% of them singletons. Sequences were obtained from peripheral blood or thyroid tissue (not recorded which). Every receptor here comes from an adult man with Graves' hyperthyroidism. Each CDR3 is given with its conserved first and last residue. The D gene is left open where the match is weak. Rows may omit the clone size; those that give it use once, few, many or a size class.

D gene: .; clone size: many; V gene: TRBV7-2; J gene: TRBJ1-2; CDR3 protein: CASSLAWQGGGYTF; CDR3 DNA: TGTGCCAGCAGCTTAGCTTGGCAGGGTGGTGGCTACACCTTC
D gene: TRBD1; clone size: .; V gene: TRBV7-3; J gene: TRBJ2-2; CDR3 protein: CASSLQGAAGELFF; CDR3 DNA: TGTGCCAGCAGCTTACAGGGGGCGGCCGGGGAGCTGTTTTTT
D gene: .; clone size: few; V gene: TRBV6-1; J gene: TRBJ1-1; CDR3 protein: CASSQRGVNTEAFF; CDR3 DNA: TGTGCCAGCAGCCAGAGAGGGGTGAACACTGAAGCTTTCTTT
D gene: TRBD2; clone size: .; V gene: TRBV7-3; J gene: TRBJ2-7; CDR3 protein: CASSLEKSGGADNEQYF; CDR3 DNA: TGTGCCAGCAGCTTAGAAAAGAGCGGGGGGGCCGACAATGAGCAGTACTTC
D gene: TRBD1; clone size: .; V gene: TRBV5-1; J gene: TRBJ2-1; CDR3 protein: CASSHGQGYNEQFF; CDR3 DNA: TGCGCCAGCAGCCACGGACAGGGCTACAATGAGCAGTTCTTC
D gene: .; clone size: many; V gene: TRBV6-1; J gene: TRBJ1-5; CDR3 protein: CASRIDPSGNQPQHF; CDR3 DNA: TGTGCCAGCAGGATAGACCCATCGGGGAATCAGCCCCAGCATTTT
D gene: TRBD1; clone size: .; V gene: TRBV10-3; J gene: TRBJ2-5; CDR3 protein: CAISRTGGETQYF; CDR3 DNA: TGTGCCATCAGTCGGACAGGGGGCGAGACCCAGTACTTC
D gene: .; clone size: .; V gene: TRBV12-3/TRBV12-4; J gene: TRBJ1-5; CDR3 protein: CASSLWADSNQPQHF; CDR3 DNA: TGTGCCAGCAGTTTGTGGGCGGATAGCAATCAGCCCCAGCATTTT
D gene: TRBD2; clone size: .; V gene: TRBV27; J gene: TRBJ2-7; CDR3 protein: CASSSLAGDSEQYF; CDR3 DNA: TGTGCCAGCAGTTCCCTAGCGGGAGACTCCGAGCAGTACTTC
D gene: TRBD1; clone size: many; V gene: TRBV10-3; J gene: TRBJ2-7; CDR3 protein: CAISEPGQGPYEQYF; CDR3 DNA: TGTGCCATCAGTGAACCGGGACAGGGGCCCTACGAGCAGTACTTC
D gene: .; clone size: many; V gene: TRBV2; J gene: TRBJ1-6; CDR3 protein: CASSERQGNSPLHF; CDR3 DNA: TGTGCCAGCAGTGAACGGCAGGGTAATTCACCCCTCCACTTT
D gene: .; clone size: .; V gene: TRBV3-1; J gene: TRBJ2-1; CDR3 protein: CASSAANNEQFF; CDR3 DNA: TGTGCCAGCAGCGCGGCGAACAATGAGCAGTTCTTC
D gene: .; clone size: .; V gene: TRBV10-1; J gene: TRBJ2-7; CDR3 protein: CASSESGDTYEQYF; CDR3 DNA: TGCGCCAGCAGTGAGTCAGGAGATACCTACGAGCAGTACTTC
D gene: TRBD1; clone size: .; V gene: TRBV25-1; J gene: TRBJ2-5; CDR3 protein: CASSDSNRGLETQYF; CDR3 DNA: TGTGCCAGCAGTGATTCCAACAGGGGGCTGGAGACCCAGTACTTC